This paragraph reports one TCR beta chain. V trimming: 5 bases; J trimming: 1 base; junction bases outside the gene matches: 15. Germline values: CDR1 SGHVS, CDR2 FQNEAQ. The CDR3 contains 20 residues. This specimen comes from a study of OX40 agonist ivuxolimab in advanced cancers. The method was immunoSEQ multiplex PCR; TCRdb's version includes in-frame clones alone and lacks a portion of them. The profile shows tens of thousands of clones, less than 85% of them singletons. The chain recombines TRBV7-8 with TRBJ2-1, with 12 nucleotides matching TRBD2. The input for sequencing was CD4+ or CD8+ T cells sorted from blood, taken in a trial of the OX40 agonist ivuxolimab. The TCR originated in an adult with an advanced solid tumor such as melanoma, head and neck, liver or kidney cancer. In nucleotides, the CDR3 is TGTGCCAGCAGCCCCCCGGTGGGGCTAGCGGGGGGGTTATCCTACAATGAGCAGTTCTTC. It is translated as CASSPPVGLAGGLSYNEQFF.